This T cell receptor (beta chain) originates from a study of T cells in Graves' hyperthyroidism and ophthalmopathy. Study details: Prior to any treatment, at the point of initial diagnosis, peripheral blood was collected.

This clonotype was seen repeatedly, ten times or more. What it binds is not known. Study-wide results and caveats: Most clonotypes expanded in the thyroid (above 0.001) were also present in blood. Ophthalmopathy was predicted by the model a median of roughly 6.6 months ahead of onset.

Germline lookup yields CDR1 DFQATT and CDR2 SNEGSKA (reference sequence). V dropped 4 bases and J dropped 4; count of bases not matched to a gene: 15. This CDR3 spans 16 amino acids. Template material for amplifying TCR beta CDR3 regions consisted of RNA transcripts. First-round RT-PCR with HTBI primers amplified the TCR CDR3 region. TCRdb ran MiXCR on the multiplex PCR reads and lists one entry per CDR3 protein. The repertoire holds about 480,000 distinct CDR3 sequences, with approximately 25% as singletons. Ophthalmopathy patients all had a Clinical Activity Score of at least 3, a NOSPECS grade of at least 4 and disease under 3 months old.

The chain recombines TRBV20-1 with TRBJ2-7; 8 bases fit TRBD1. The sequence came from a woman between 25 and 40 years old with Graves' ophthalmopathy. The sequenced sample was blood. The CDR3 coding sequence is TGCAGTGCTACTGGGTTGGGCGACAGGGGTACATACGAGCAGTACTTC. Protein product: CSATGLGDRGTYEQYF.